The clone carrying this TCR beta chain was counted at least ten times. Its antigen is not known. This CDR3 is built from 15 residues. Trimming left V 1 base short and J 2 bases short, with 9 bases between. The data stem from a study of regulatory T cells in long-lasting Graves disease. Study-wide points: Accuracy was perhaps lowered by the small sample size. The study found persistent patients shared more public clonotypes (2,741) than new patients (nearly 1,000).

Time point noted: persistent/refractory GD, antithyroid drugs over 5 years with positive TRAb. Construction of the TCR library relied on RNA isolated from PBMCs. Construction of the TCR beta libraries employed iRepertoire HTBI primers in conjunction with Arm-PCR of CDR3 regions. TCRdb re-called the multiplex PCR reads with MiXCR, one entry per CDR3 protein. This sample has about 340,000 distinct CDR3 sequences; around 20% occur once, and the top ten carry around 30%. The sequence came from a female donor with Graves disease. Sequenced material: peripheral blood mononuclear cells (PBMCs), taken when the disease was refractory, from a patient treated with antithyroid drugs. This chain connects TRBV12-3 or TRBV12-4 to TRBJ1-5; D is possibly TRBD1 (6 bases). The CDR3 loop is CASSLGGAGNQPQHF. The DNA for the CDR3 is TGTGCCAGCAGTTTAGGGGGGGCAGGCAATCAGCCCCAGCATTTT.